This passage covers 3 T cell receptor beta chains from one sample sequenced in a study of T cell repertoires in cytomegalovirus infection. TCRdb processed the reads anew with MiXCR; each CDR3 protein has one entry. The sample consists of 740,000 or so distinct CDR3 sequences, roughly a third of them appearing once. The sequenced sample consisted of PBMCs. Receptor source: a human donor in good health (CMV status not recorded). Some clones in this sample may be carry-over from other donors' samples.

This clonotype showed up just a few times. The CDR3 is CASSLARGHEQFF. In DNA, the CDR3 is TGCGCCAGCAGCTTGGCGAGAGGGCATGAGCAGTTCTTC. The V gene is TRBV5-1, the J gene TRBJ2-1; possible D gene TRBD2, 5 bases. The CDR3 loop spans 13 amino acids. The V end lost 0 bases, the J end lost 8 bases, and 9 bases lay between the germline ends. Germline V gene data show CDR1 as SGHRS and CDR2 as YFSETQ.

V is TRBV12-3 or TRBV12-4 and J is TRBJ1-1; no clear D. V gave up 4 bases and J gave up 11 bases, with 11 bases separating them. The CDR3 is made up of 11 amino acids. As DNA, the CDR3 is TGTGCCAGCAGTTGGGGAGACGGGGCTTTCTTT. It yields the protein CASSWGDGAFF.

This chain joins TRBV20-1 and TRBJ1-2; D unresolved. This CDR3 spans 13 amino acids. V gave up 0 bases and J gave up 4 bases, with 9 bases separating them. Germline-derived CDR1 and CDR2 are DFQATT and SNEGSKA (reference sequence). The CDR3 reads CSARDNKSYGYTF. As DNA, the CDR3 is TGCAGTGCTAGAGATAACAAGTCCTATGGCTACACCTTC.